The rows below give T cell receptor beta chains drawn from one sample of a study of blood T cell repertoires in COVID-19. Assay: immunoSEQ multiplex PCR; the TCRdb copy retains only in-frame clones and omits some. The table records 200,000 to 250,000 clones, approximately 86% of them present only once. Sequencing was performed on peripheral blood. These receptor sequences come from a woman aged 25-40 years who had recovered from COVID-19. Each CDR3 is given with its conserved first and last residue. The order of the fields is D gene, V gene, clone size, J gene, CDR3 DNA, CDR3 protein. The D gene is left open where the match is weak. The listing skips clone size in some rows; elsewhere it reads once, few, many or a size class.

NA	TRBV2	NA	TRBJ2-1	TGTGCCAGCAGCTACGACAGCTCCTACAATGAGCAGTTCTTC	CASSYDSSYNEQFF
TRBD2	TRBV11-2	NA	TRBJ2-7	TGTGCCAGCAGCCCCGAAGGCGGGGGGACCTACGAGCAGTACTTC	CASSPEGGGTYEQYF
NA	TRBV11-3	once	TRBJ1-1	TGTGCCAGCAGCTTCCCAGAGAACACTGAAGCTTTCTTT	CASSFPENTEAFF
NA	TRBV11-3	NA	TRBJ2-7	TGTGCCAGCAGTGGGGGGTCCTACGAGCAGTACTTC	CASSGGSYEQYF
NA	TRBV7-3	NA	TRBJ2-3	TGTGCCAGCAGCTTAGTCTCAGCAGATACGCAGTATTTT	CASSLVSADTQYF
NA	TRBV9	NA	TRBJ1-1	TGTGCCAGCAGCGTAGAGACTGACACTGAAGCTTTCTTT	CASSVETDTEAFF
NA	TRBV3-1/TRBV3-2	NA	TRBJ2-3	TGTGCCAGCAGCCTTCCGGGGGGCGGCACAGATACGCAGTATTTT	CASSLPGGGTDTQYF
TRBD2	TRBV15	NA	TRBJ2-7	TGTGCCACCGGACACCAACTAGCGGGGGGTAGCTACGAGCAGTACTTC	CATGHQLAGGSYEQYF
NA	TRBV29-1	few	TRBJ2-7	TGCAGCGTTGGACAGACAGCCTACGAGCAGTACTTC	CSVGQTAYEQYF
TRBD1	TRBV4-2	once	TRBJ1-4	TGTGCCAGCAGCCAAGAGACAGGGCCTAATGAAAAACTGTTTTTT	CASSQETGPNEKLFF
NA	TRBV28	NA	TRBJ2-3	TGTGCCAGCAGTTTAAATCTGATGGAGAGCACTCGGCAGTATTTT	CASSLNLMESTRQYF
NA	TRBV5-6	NA	TRBJ1-4	TGTGCCAGCAGCGGGGGGGGCGAGGGCTCGGTTTTT	CASSGGGEGSVF
TRBD1	TRBV5-5	many	TRBJ1-5	TGTGCCAGCAGCCCGGGACAGGGGATAATAGGAAGCAATCAGCCCCAGCATTTT	CASSPGQGIIGSNQPQHF
NA	TRBV11-3	once	TRBJ2-2	TGTGCCAGCAGCTTAGGGGGCTTGACCGGGGAGCTGTTTTTT	CASSLGGLTGELFF
TRBD1	TRBV6-6	NA	TRBJ1-2	TGTGCCAGCAGTCCTGACAGGGACTATGGCTACACCTTC	CASSPDRDYGYTF
TRBD1	TRBV15	once	TRBJ2-2	TGTGCCACCAGCAAGGACAGGTCCCGGGCCGGGGAGCTGTTTTTT	CATSKDRSRAGELFF
TRBD2	TRBV5-5	NA	TRBJ2-5	TGTGCCAGCAGCTTGGAAGGGACTAGCGGAGAGACCCAGTACTTC	CASSLEGTSGETQYF
NA	TRBV5-1	few	TRBJ2-1	TGCGCCAGCAGCTTGGTAGTTAATGAGCAGTTCTTC	CASSLVVNEQFF
TRBD1	TRBV5-1	NA	TRBJ1-2	TGCGCCAGCAGCTTGAGAGGACAGGGGGGTAACTATGGCTACACCTTC	CASSLRGQGGNYGYTF
TRBD1	TRBV15	NA	TRBJ2-1	TGTGCCACCAGCAGAGGTTGGGACAGGGGTGGAAATGAGCAGTTCTTC	CATSRGWDRGGNEQFF
NA	TRBV20-1	few	TRBJ2-7	TGCAGTGCTATTGAGGGGAGCTCCTACGAGCAGTACTTC	CSAIEGSSYEQYF
NA	TRBV2	NA	TRBJ2-5	TGTGCCAGCAGTGAAAGGACTTACCAAGAGACCCAGTACTTC	CASSERTYQETQYF
NA	TRBV15	NA	TRBJ1-2	TGTGCCACCAGCAGAAAGCGACAGGCCCCACTTGCTGATGGCTACACCTTC	CATSRKRQAPLADGYTF
NA	TRBV18	NA	TRBJ2-1	TGTGCCAGCTCACCACTTGGGAGCTCCTACAATGAGCAGTTCTTC	CASSPLGSSYNEQFF
NA	TRBV7-8	few	TRBJ1-1	TGTGCCAGCAGCCCTCTGAACACTGAAGCTTTCTTT	CASSPLNTEAFF
TRBD1	TRBV4-1	NA	TRBJ1-1	TGCGCCAGCAGCCAGGTACAGGGGGGGACCACTGAAGCTTTCTTT	CASSQVQGGTTEAFF
TRBD1	TRBV7-6	NA	TRBJ2-3	TGTGCCAGCAGCCGTCGGGACAGGGGCACAGATACGCAGTATTTT	CASSRRDRGTDTQYF
TRBD1	TRBV10-3	NA	TRBJ2-1	TGTGCCATCCAGACAGGGGACAATGAGCAGTTCTTC	CAIQTGDNEQFF
TRBD1	TRBV5-6	NA	TRBJ2-2	TGTGCCAGCAGCCCCTCGGGACAGGGTCGCGGGGAGCTGTTTTTT	CASSPSGQGRGELFF
TRBD2	TRBV7-6	NA	TRBJ2-3	TGTGCCAGCAGCGCAGCTAGCGGGGGGGCCGCAGATACGCAGTATTTT	CASSAASGGAADTQYF
TRBD2	TRBV14	NA	TRBJ2-2	TGTGCCAGCAGCCGGACTAGCGGGGGTTCCGGGGAGCTGTTTTTT	CASSRTSGGSGELFF
NA	TRBV5-1	many	TRBJ2-2	TGCGCCAGCAGCCCCTTCCGGGGGGCGGGAAACACCGGGGAGCTGTTTTTT	CASSPFRGAGNTGELFF
NA	TRBV18	NA	TRBJ1-5	TGTGCCAGCTCACCACTTACTTCCAATCAGCCCCAGCATTTT	CASSPLTSNQPQHF
TRBD1	TRBV25-1	NA	TRBJ2-7	TGTGCCAGCAGTGAATTGGGGGAGAGGGGGCTCTACGAGCAGTACTTC	CASSELGERGLYEQYF
TRBD2	TRBV11-3	NA	TRBJ2-5	TGTGCCAGCAGCCCCACGACCGCCGGGGGGCAAGAGACCCAGTACTTC	CASSPTTAGGQETQYF
TRBD2	TRBV19	NA	TRBJ2-7	TGTGCCAGTAGCCCAGCGGGGGGGGGCGTCTACGAGCAGTACTTC	CASSPAGGGVYEQYF
TRBD2	TRBV11-2	NA	TRBJ2-3	TGTGCCAGCAGCCTAACCCCTAGCGGGGGAATCACAGATACGCAGTATTTT	CASSLTPSGGITDTQYF
NA	TRBV21-1	once	TRBJ2-5	TGTGCCAGCAGCAAAGAAGTTCCAGGGGTGTACCAAGAGACCCAGTACTTC	CASSKEVPGVYQETQYF
NA	TRBV7-2	NA	TRBJ1-2	TGTGCCAGCAGCTCCCGGACAGTTCGGGGCTACACCTTC	CASSSRTVRGYTF
NA	TRBV6-5	NA	TRBJ2-7	TGTGCCAGCACCCGCCCCCAGGGGTCCTACGAGCAGTACTTC	CASTRPQGSYEQYF
NA	TRBV6-5	NA	TRBJ2-2	TGTGCCAGCAGCCAAACAGGGAACACCGGGGAGCTGTTTTTT	CASSQTGNTGELFF
TRBD1	TRBV9	NA	TRBJ1-4	TGTGCCAGCAGCCCCAGGGGGCCGGCTAATGAAAAACTGTTTTTT	CASSPRGPANEKLFF
TRBD1	TRBV19	few	TRBJ2-7	TGTGCCAGCAAGAGACAGGGGGCTGATGAGCAGTACTTC	CASKRQGADEQYF
NA	TRBV12-3/TRBV12-4	NA	TRBJ1-3	TGTGCCAGCAAATTAGACTCTGGAAACACCATATATTTT	CASKLDSGNTIYF
TRBD1	TRBV19	NA	TRBJ1-2	TGTGCCAGTAGTACAATGGACAGGGGGCACGGCTACACCTTC	CASSTMDRGHGYTF
TRBD2	TRBV7-2	few	TRBJ2-3	TGTGCCAGCAGCCATTTGCGGGGGGGCGTAGGGGCAGATACGCAGTATTTT	CASSHLRGGVGADTQYF
TRBD2	TRBV6-5	once	TRBJ2-7	TGTGCCAGCAGCCGTGGCGTAGCGGGGGTGGGCGAGCAGTACTTC	CASSRGVAGVGEQYF
NA	TRBV7-3	NA	TRBJ2-1	TGTGCCAGCAGCTTATCGCCGGGAGCGGGTCTCTATGAGCAGTTCTTC	CASSLSPGAGLYEQFF